This entry describes one T cell receptor beta chain. What it recognizes is unknown. The CDR3 extends over 14 amino acids. Per germline, CDR1 GTSNPN and CDR2 SVGIG (reference sequence). With V trimmed by 2 bases and J by 4 bases, 7 bases remained unmatched. This entry belongs to a study of a mutant IDH1 vaccine in newly diagnosed glioma. Described time point: week 35, safety follow-up. Vaccinated patients received 300 ug of mutant IDH1 20-mer peptide per dose, with topical imiquimod. Assay: immunoSEQ multiplex PCR; the TCRdb copy retains only in-frame clones and omits some. The table has about 33,000 clones, roughly 78% seen once; the top ten hold approximately 3%.

V gene TRBV30 combines with J gene TRBJ2-5, with 7 bases identical to TRBD2. Sequenced material: PBMCs, taken from a glioma patient whose treatment included an IDH1 peptide vaccine. This clonotype was obtained from a man in his forties or fifties with glioma. Some clones in this sample may be carry-over from other donors' samples. In DNA, the CDR3 is TGTGCCTGGAGTCCCACGACGGGGGGAGAGACCCAGTACTTC. This translates into CAWSPTTGGETQYF.